This paragraph covers one TCR beta chain sequence. This clone was found once. The antigen it binds to is not known. Base qualities are not recorded, but no much larger clone differs from it by a single base. The immunoSEQ Assay was the method used to sequence TCRbeta CDR3 regions. After extraction, genomic DNA underwent amplification by bias-controlled multiplex PCR, followed by high-throughput sequencing. From the authors' description of their analysis: To quantify the absolute abundance of every unique TCRbeta CDR3 region, sequences were collapsed and filtered. T cell fraction was estimated by normalizing TCRbeta template counts to usable DNA, which was measured by amplifying reference genes present in all nucleated cells. Repertoire TCRs were annotated as SARS-CoV-2-specific when V gene, CDR3 amino acid sequence and J gene were exactly matched to a known reactive TCR set. The reference SARS-CoV-2 TCR set was derived from MIRA and filtered for enrichment in COVID-19-positive ImmuneCODE repertoires, a step that removed public or cross-reactive TCRs. Using the MIRA antigens, annotated TCRs were further analysed by specific ORF or by position within an ORF. Depth was the summed frequency of annotated unique rearrangements, while breadth was defined as annotated unique rearrangements over total unique productive rearrangements. TCR breadth was compared between groups using two-sided Wilcoxon rank-sum tests. TCRdb's version of the immuneACCESS table is confined to in-frame rearrangements and falls short of the full clone set. An unresolved V gene accounts for under half of the shortfall where checked; the remainder is of unknown origin. Clonal size and the V and J genes are those of that table, whereas D and trimming came from the DNA. For this sample the table gives under 250,000 clones, of which around 88% were detected only once. The biggest ten clones account for just under 3% of the sample.

The sample's treatment or condition label, in plain terms: 19 received Ad26.COV2.S at low or high dose, single or two shots; several received placebo; per-sample allocation not given. For vaccine and placebo recipients, the sequenced repertoires came from samples collected on day 63 after the first injection. Cohort 1b enrolled 20 to 30 adults aged 18-55 years at a single site in Boston, USA, between 29 July and 7 August 2020. Ad26.COV2.S consisted of a replication-incompetent adenovirus type 26 vector by which a prefusion-stabilized SARS-CoV-2 spike protein from the original Wuhan strain was expressed. The data stem from a study of Ad26.COV2.S vaccination and SARS-CoV-2 variants (dated by TCRdb to the early 2020s). As for the study more broadly: Donors in the vaccine arm were drawn from COV1001, a multicentre, randomized, double-blind, placebo-controlled phase I-IIa trial testing Ad26.COV2.S in healthy adults. TCRbeta repertoire sequencing served as the tool for gauging how specific and how broad the SARS-CoV-2-reactive T cell receptors were following Ad26.COV2.S vaccination. Ad26.COV2.S was given intramuscularly at 5x10^10 or 1x10^11 viral particles, as a single shot or as two shots 56 days apart. Blinding of investigators to trial group allocation was maintained during experiments and outcome assessment. Trial participants were randomized into five groups of five, in which low-dose or high-dose Ad26.COV2.S was given once or twice, or placebo was given on both occasions. A total of approximately 30 samples were included in the TCR-sequenced set, comprising around 19 Ad26.COV2.S vaccine recipients, 5 placebo recipients and 8 SARS-CoV-2 convalescent individuals. Beyond this particular receptor, the publication reports: The study was not powered to compare responses between vaccine doses or regimens. Ad26.COV2.S recipients had higher spike-specific TCR breadth than placebo recipients (P = 0.0014). Vaccine and placebo recipients had comparable non-spike TCR breadth, which fits with the vaccine containing only spike. The authors noted that the TCR breadth and depth analyses may have underestimated total T cell responses. After vaccination, substantial breadth of spike-specific CD8+ and CD4+ T cell responses was reported.

V and J lose 3 bases and 7 bases, and a span of 13 bases separates them. Taken from the germline V gene (reference sequence), the CDR1 and CDR2 loops are SGHNT and YYREEE. Measured from the cysteine to the phenylalanine, the CDR3 is 14 residues long. Here the CDR3 DNA is all that survives: 42 bases in frame from base 1. Recombination joined TRBV5-4 with TRBJ1-4; the D gene assignment is ambiguous. The specimen was peripheral blood, collected in a trial of Ad26.COV2.S vaccine versus placebo. This clonotype originated in a person aged 18-65 years who received the Ad26.COV2.S COVID-19 vaccine or a placebo. The CDR3 protein: CASSWSTGGEKLFF. The sequence in DNA is TGTGCCAGCAGCTGGTCGACCGGAGGTGAAAAACTGTTTTTT.